These 3 T cell receptor beta chains originate from one sample sequenced in a study of cytomegalovirus exposure and HLA in healthy donors. The repertoire was sequenced with immunoSEQ multiplex PCR; TCRdb's copy has only in-frame clones and lacks some. The sample includes 60,000 or so clones, around 90% of them seen just once. The sequenced sample was PBMCs. The receptors shown here come from a woman in her 30s in good health and CMV-seronegative.

The chain recombines TRBV28 with TRBJ1-5; 8 bases are a match to TRBD1. Trimming removed 5 bases from V and 4 bases from J; junction bases left unmatched: 7. Germline CDR1 MDHEN, CDR2 SYDVKM. This CDR3 is built from 15 residues. The CDR3 DNA reads as TGTGCCAGCAGTACCCATAGACAGGGGAATCAGCCCCAGCATTTT. Amino acid sequence: CASSTHRQGNQPQHF.

This clone was detected once. The V gene is TRBV7-9, the J gene TRBJ2-7; weak D call: TRBD1 (8 bases). The CDR3 is 18 residues long. V was shortened by 0 bases and J by 6 bases, with 24 bases between the two germline ends. CDR1 and CDR2 (germline): SEHNR, FQNEAQ (reference sequence). The CDR3 nucleotides are TGTGCCAGCAGCTTAGCAAAGCGCGACAGGGGACTAAGGACCGAGCAGTACTTC. It encodes CASSLAKRDRGLRTEQYF.

The chain is built from TRBV6-5 and TRBJ2-3; 12 bases align to TRBD2. With V trimmed by 5 bases and J by 6 bases, 6 bases remained unmatched. The CDR3 contains 15 residues. CDR1 and CDR2 from the germline V gene are MNHEY and SVGAGI. The CDR3 nucleotides are TGTGCCAGCAGTCCCCCTAGCGGGAGGGGTGATACGCAGTATTTT. It encodes CASSPPSGRGDTQYF.